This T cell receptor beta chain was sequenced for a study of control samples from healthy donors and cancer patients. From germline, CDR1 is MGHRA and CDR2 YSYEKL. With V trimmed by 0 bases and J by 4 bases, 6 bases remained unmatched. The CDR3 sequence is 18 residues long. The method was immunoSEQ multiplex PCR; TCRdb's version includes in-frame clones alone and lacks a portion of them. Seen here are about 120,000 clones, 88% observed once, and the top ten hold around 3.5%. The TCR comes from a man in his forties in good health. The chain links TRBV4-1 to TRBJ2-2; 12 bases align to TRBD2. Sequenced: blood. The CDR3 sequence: CASSQDTTSGGPTGELFF. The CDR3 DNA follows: TGCGCCAGCAGCCAAGATACGACTAGCGGGGGACCCACCGGGGAGCTGTTTTTT.